The 4 T cell receptor beta chains in this list originate from one sample, sequenced in a study of Ad26.COV2.S vaccination and SARS-CoV-2 variants. Sequenced by immunoSEQ multiplex PCR; TCRdb stores in-frame clones only, minus some. The sample lists around 300,000 clones; roughly 90% were seen once. Treatment given: some 20 received Ad26.COV2.S at low or high dose, single or two shots; about 5 received placebo; per-sample allocation not given. Day 63 following the first vaccine or placebo injection was when the samples were taken. Sequences were derived from peripheral blood, sampled in a trial of Ad26.COV2.S vaccine versus placebo. These receptors were taken from a person aged 18-65 years who received the Ad26.COV2.S COVID-19 vaccine or a placebo.

The chain recombines TRBV7-2 with TRBJ2-7, with TRBD2 matching 12 bases. The CDR3 totals 14 residues. Unmatched junction bases numbered 3, after V lost 5 bases and J lost 4 bases. Germline V gene sequence: CDR1 SGHTA, CDR2 FQGNSA. The CDR3 loop reads CASSATSGGYEQYF. The CDR3 DNA follows: TGTGCCAGCAGCGCGACTAGCGGGGGTTACGAGCAGTACTTC.

The table lists this clone with a count of one. The gene calls are TRBV10-3 and TRBJ2-5; tentatively, D is TRBD1 (6 bases). The CDR3 covers 15 residues. Trimming removed 3 bases at V and 6 bases at J, with 17 bases between. Germline V gene lookup returns CDR1 ENHRY and CDR2 SYGVKD. The chain's CDR3 is CAISDSPRRGKTQYF. Written as DNA, the CDR3 is TGTGCCATCAGTGATTCCCCCCGCAGGGGAAAGACCCAGTACTTC.

J is TRBJ2-5 and V is TRBV5-1; 10 bases match TRBD2. Germline CDR1 SGHRS, CDR2 YFSETQ. This CDR3 is built from 14 residues. Trimming removed 4 bases from V and 3 bases from J; junction bases left unmatched: 3. Here the CDR3 DNA reads TGCGCCAGCAGCGGAACTAGCGGGAAAGAGACCCAGTACTTC. It translates to CASSGTSGKETQYF. Full variable domain (remainder filled in from reference TRBV5-1 and TRBJ2-5): KAGVTQTPRYLIKTRGQQVTLSCSPISGHRSVSWYQQTPGQGLQFLFEYFSETQRNKGNFPGRFSGRQFSNSRSEMNVSTLELGDSALYLCASSGTSGKETQYFGPGTRLLVL.

The V gene is TRBV5-1, the J gene TRBJ2-3; the D is unclear. The germline gives CDR1 SGHRS, CDR2 YFSETQ. This CDR3 spans 11 amino acids. Between the trimmed V and J ends, which lost 1 base and 3 bases, there was a span of 0 bases. The DNA for the CDR3 is TGCGCCAGCAGCTTGACAGATACGCAGTATTTT. Residues: CASSLTDTQYF.